The rows below give T cell receptor beta chains drawn from one sample of a study of identical twins. One entry per CDR3 protein results from TCRdb running MiXCR on the 5' RACE reads. The top ten hold around 3% of the sample, which has about 470,000 distinct CDR3 sequences, 20% to 25% seen once. This sample also belongs to another study, concerning T cells expressing NK-cell markers.

The source material was CD4+ T cells sorted from blood. These receptors all stem from a woman between 18 and 29 years old in good health. Each CDR3 is given with its conserved first and last residue. A D gene is named only where the DNA matches it firmly. A clone size is listed for some rows: how often the clone was seen (once, few, many), or a class if it is expanded.

clone_size,v_call,d_call,j_call,cdr3_nt,cdr3_aa
few,TRBV20-1,NA,TRBJ1-2,TGCAGTGCTAGGAGGGGGGGACCTCAAGGTGGCTACACCTTC,CSARRGGPQGGYTF
few,TRBV29-1,NA,TRBJ2-4,TGCAGCGTTGAAGATCTTAAGGGTGAGGAAGGCATTCAGTACTTC,CSVEDLKGEEGIQYF
few,TRBV18,NA,TRBJ2-5,TGTGCCAGCTCACCACTAGCGGCACTACAAGAGACCCAGTACTTC,CASSPLAALQETQYF
few,TRBV3-1,TRBD1,TRBJ1-1,TGTGCCAGCAGCCAAGGGGACAGACGAGGCACTGAAGCTTTCTTT,CASSQGDRRGTEAFF
few,TRBV5-5,TRBD2,TRBJ2-3,TGTGCCAGCAGCTTGGGCGGGAGCTCGACCTCAGATACGCAGTATTTT,CASSLGGSSTSDTQYF
few,TRBV5-1,NA,TRBJ2-1,TGCGCCAGCAGCTTGAGGGGCCAGTCCTACAATGAGCAGTTCTTC,CASSLRGQSYNEQFF
few,TRBV6-2/TRBV6-3,NA,TRBJ2-7,TGTGCCAGCAGTTACTCCGGACTGAGTACGAAACAGTACTTC,CASSYSGLSTKQYF
many,TRBV12-3/TRBV12-4,NA,TRBJ1-3,TGTGCCAGCAGCAGCAGGGTCTCTGGAAACACCATATATTTT,CASSSRVSGNTIYF
once,TRBV15,NA,TRBJ2-3,TGTGCCACCAGCAGGGTTCGTTGGACAGATACGCAGTATTTT,CATSRVRWTDTQYF
few,TRBV6-2/TRBV6-3,NA,TRBJ2-5,TGTGCCAGCAGTTACCTGGGGGGACAAGAGACCCAGTACTTC,CASSYLGGQETQYF
NA,TRBV29-1,NA,TRBJ2-5,TGCAACATAGGGGGAGGGGAGACCCAGTACTTC,CNIGGGETQYF
few,TRBV10-3,TRBD1,TRBJ1-5,TGTGCCACGAGACTTACACAGGGGATCGATCAGCCCCAGCATTTT,CATRLTQGIDQPQHF